The T cell receptor (beta chain) under discussion was sequenced for a study of T-cell reconstitution after alpha-beta-depleted transplantation in children. This CDR3 contains 16 residues. V gave up 7 bases and J gave up 0 bases, with 22 bases separating them. The germline CDR1 and CDR2 sequences are SQVTM and ANQGSEA. Unique molecular identifiers tagged the TCRbeta library. TCRdb redid the calling of the PCR reads with MiXCR, one entry per CDR3 protein. The sample holds about 150,000 distinct CDR3 sequences, around 10% seen once. This clonotype was seen repeatedly, ten times or more. The starting material was PBMCs, obtained before TCRalphabeta/CD19-depleted stem cell transplant. This chain links TRBV29-1 with TRBJ2-7; D tentatively reads TRBD1 or TRBD2 (5 bases each). This receptor was obtained from a boy aged 2 to 10 with acute myeloid leukemia, due to receive a stem cell transplant. The CDR3 sequence is CSAQTYGAHHSYEQYF. The CDR3 bases are TGCAGCGCCCAAACCTACGGGGCGCACCACTCCTACGAGCAGTACTTC.